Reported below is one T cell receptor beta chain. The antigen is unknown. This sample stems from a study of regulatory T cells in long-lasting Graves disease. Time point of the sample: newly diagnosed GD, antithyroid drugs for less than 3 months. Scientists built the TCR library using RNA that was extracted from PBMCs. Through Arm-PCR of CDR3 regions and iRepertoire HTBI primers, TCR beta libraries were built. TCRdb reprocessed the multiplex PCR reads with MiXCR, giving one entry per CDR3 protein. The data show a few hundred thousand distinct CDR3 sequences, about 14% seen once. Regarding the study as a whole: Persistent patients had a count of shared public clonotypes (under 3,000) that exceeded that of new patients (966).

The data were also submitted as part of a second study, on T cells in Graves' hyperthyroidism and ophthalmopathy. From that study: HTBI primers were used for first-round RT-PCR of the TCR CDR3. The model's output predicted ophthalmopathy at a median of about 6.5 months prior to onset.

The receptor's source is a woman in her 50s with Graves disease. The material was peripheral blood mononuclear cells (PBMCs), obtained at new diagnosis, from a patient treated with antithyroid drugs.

The CDR3 spells CASSREGRSYNEQFF. For the CDR3, the DNA is TGTGCCAGTAGTCGTGAGGGCCGCTCCTACAATGAGCAGTTCTTC. This rearrangement joins TRBV19 to TRBJ2-1, with D tentatively TRBD2 (5 bases). Trimming took 5 bases from V and 0 from J, leaving 11 bases between them. Germline CDR1 is LNHDA and CDR2 is SQIVND (reference sequence). The CDR3 sequence is 15 residues long.